The 17 T cell receptor beta chains reported below all come from one sample, sequenced in a study of cytomegalovirus exposure and HLA in healthy donors. Amplification used 60 Vbeta primers and 13 Jbeta primers. Libraries were prepared by immunoSEQ multiplex PCR; TCRdb keeps only in-frame clonotypes and omits some of them. The sample holds around 200,000 clones, around 74% seen once. The sequencing input was PBMCs. Every receptor here comes from a female donor in good health and CMV-seronegative.

This chain connects TRBV18 to TRBJ1-1; TRBD1 matches at 7 bases. The V segment lost 2 bases and the J segment 1 base; nucleotides outside the gene matches: 4. Looked up from germline, CDR1 is KGHSH and CDR2 is LQKENI. There are 15 residues in the CDR3. CDR3 DNA: TGTGCCAGCTCACCAACCCAGGGGGGGAACACTGAAGCTTTCTTT. It translates to CASSPTQGGNTEAFF.

The chain uses TRBV6-1 and TRBJ1-1, with 10 bases aligning to TRBD1. CDR3 size: 13 residues. The germline gives CDR1 MNHNS, CDR2 SASEGT. J lost 4 bases, V lost 5 bases, and 1 base had no gene match. As DNA, the CDR3 is TGTGCCAGCAGTCGGGACAGGGGCACTGAAGCTTTCTTT. Its protein product is CASSRDRGTEAFF.

This clone has just a few counts. The gene calls are TRBV7-8 and TRBJ2-1, with D unclear. The V end lost 3 bases, the J end lost 8 bases, and 14 bases lay between the germline ends. The CDR3 extends over 14 amino acids. The germline CDR1 and CDR2 sequences are SGHVS and FQNEAQ. CDR3 loop: CASSLGSQWDEQFF. The CDR3 DNA reads TGTGCCAGCAGCTTGGGCAGTCAGTGGGATGAGCAGTTCTTC.

This chain connects TRBV13 to TRBJ1-4, with 7 bases fitting TRBD1. V dropped 5 bases and J dropped 4; count of bases not matched to a gene: 7. In germline, CDR1 is PRHDT, CDR2 FYEKMQ (reference sequence). The CDR3 extends over 15 amino acids. In DNA form, the CDR3 reads TGTGCCAGCAGCGTCGGGACAGCAGATAATGAAAAACTGTTTTTT. Translation: CASSVGTADNEKLFF. The complete variable domain, with remaining parts taken from reference TRBV13 and TRBJ1-4, reads AAGVIQSPRHLIKEKRETATLKCYPIPRHDTVYWYQQGPGQDPQFLISFYEKMQSDKGSIPDRFSAQQFSDYHSELNMSSLELGDSALYFCASSVGTADNEKLFFGSGTQLSVL.

This sequence joins TRBV5-4 and TRBJ1-1, with D possibly being TRBD1 (5 bases). The ends were cut back, 7 bases at V and 2 bases at J, with 9 bases in the middle. Germline V gives CDR1 SGHNT, CDR2 YYREEE (reference sequence). The CDR3 has 12 residues. CDR3 DNA sequence: TGTGCCAGCGGGGCGGGAAACACTGAAGCTTTCTTT. Encoded protein: CASGAGNTEAFF.

The chain uses TRBV7-9 and TRBJ2-3; TRBD2 matches 8 bases. Germline CDR1 and CDR2: SEHNR and FQNEAQ (reference sequence). V was clipped by 5 bases and J by 1 base; unmatched bases: 8. The CDR3 totals 16 residues. CDR3 amino acids: CASSPIAGPRTDTQYF. In nucleotides, the CDR3 is TGTGCCAGCAGCCCAATAGCGGGGCCACGCACAGATACGCAGTATTTT.

This clone appeared once. J is TRBJ2-7 and V is TRBV2; 8 bases are shared with TRBD2. Looked up from germline, CDR1 is SNHLY and CDR2 is FYNNEI. The V and J ends lost 8 bases and 5 bases, in that order; junction bases with no gene match: 8. There are 13 residues in the CDR3. CDR3 protein: CASREGRENEQYF. The CDR3 DNA follows: TGTGCCAGCCGGGAGGGCAGGGAGAACGAGCAGTACTTC.

The chain uses TRBV6-5 and TRBJ1-2; the match to TRBD1 covers 8 bases. This CDR3 has 14 amino acids. V was pared by 2 bases and J by 8 bases, with 7 bases of the junction left unmatched. Germline V gene data show CDR1 as MNHEY and CDR2 as SVGAGI. The CDR3 is CASSYGQGGRGYTF. The CDR3 bases are TGTGCCAGCAGTTACGGACAGGGCGGGAGAGGCTACACCTTC.

The V call is TRBV4-1, the J call TRBJ1-1; 10 nucleotides line up with TRBD1. The CDR3 totals 16 residues. Germline assignment: CDR1 MGHRA and CDR2 YSYEKL. V was pared by 4 bases and J by 1 base, with 6 bases of the junction left unmatched. This chain's CDR3 is CASSPWTGGSNTEAFF. The CDR3 DNA is TGCGCCAGCAGCCCTTGGACAGGGGGATCGAACACTGAAGCTTTCTTT.

The chain has TRBV19 and TRBJ1-2; a possible D gene is TRBD1 (5 bases). Trimming removed 3 bases at V and 6 bases at J, with 11 bases between. This CDR3 is built from 13 residues. Germline CDR1 LNHDA, CDR2 SQIVND (reference sequence). The CDR3 reads CASSIRGEDGYTF. The CDR3 coding sequence is TGTGCCAGTAGTATCCGGGGGGAAGATGGCTACACCTTC.

The chain recombines TRBV19 with TRBJ2-4; D ambiguous. Deletions cut 5 bases from V and 8 bases from J, with 13 bases between. Germline assignment: CDR1 LNHDA and CDR2 SQIVND (reference sequence). This CDR3 has 13 amino acids. The CDR3 region has the DNA TGTGCCAGTAGTGTGGCGTTCGAGGACATTCAGTACTTC. Its translation is CASSVAFEDIQYF. Supplemented by reference TRBV19 and TRBJ2-4, the full variable domain reads DGGITQSPKYLFRKEGQNVTLSCEQNLNHDAMYWYRQDPGQGLRLIYYSQIVNDFQKGDIAEGYSVSREKKESFPLTVTSAQKNPTAFYLCASSVAFEDIQYFGAGTRLSVL.

The chain links TRBV19 to TRBJ2-5, with 7 nucleotides matching TRBD2. The V segment lost 4 bases and the J segment 3 bases; nucleotides outside the gene matches: 2. CDR3 length: 13 amino acids. The V gene's germline CDR1 is LNHDA and CDR2 SQIVND (reference sequence). In DNA, the CDR3 is TGTGCCAGTAGTAGACTAGCTGAAGAGACCCAGTACTTC. Amino acids: CASSRLAEETQYF.

The rearrangement uses TRBV4-1 and TRBJ1-1; D call uncertain. This CDR3 spans 17 amino acids. V lost 0 bases, J lost 0 bases, and 14 bases lay in between. CDR1 and CDR2 (germline): MGHRA, YSYEKL. The CDR3 bases are TGCGCCAGCAGCCAAGATCCGGGGATTTTGATGAACACTGAAGCTTTCTTT. Its translation: CASSQDPGILMNTEAFF.

The chain has TRBV4-1 and TRBJ1-2, with 11 bases lining up with TRBD1. Trimming cost V 1 base and J 6 bases; bases outside gene matches: 16. CDR1 is MGHRA, CDR2 YSYEKL, per germline. CDR3 length equals 19 residues. The CDR3 bases are TGCGCCAGCAGCCAAGTAGTTTCGGGGACAGGGGGAATTGGTAATGGCTACACCTTC. Translated: CASSQVVSGTGGIGNGYTF.

This clone was observed a single time. The rearrangement links TRBV7-8 to TRBJ2-1, with TRBD2 as a possible D gene (6 bases). The ends were cut back, 4 bases at V and 5 bases at J, with 21 bases in the middle. The germline CDR1 and CDR2 sequences are SGHVS and FQNEAQ. The CDR3 consists of 17 residues. This chain's CDR3 is CASSSQARTITHNEQFF. The CDR3 DNA sequence: TGTGCCAGCAGCTCCCAGGCGAGGACTATTACCCACAATGAGCAGTTCTTC.

As concerns this clone: Additional DNA sequences in this sample encode the identical CDR3. The rearrangement links TRBV7-8 to TRBJ2-7; the D gene is possibly TRBD1 (5 bases). CDR3 size: 13 residues. Germline V lookup: CDR1 SGHVS, CDR2 FQNEAQ. Trimming left V 4 bases short and J 2 bases short, with 9 bases between. The CDR3 nucleotides read TGTGCCAGCAGCTCCACAGGTGCCTACGAGCAGTACTTC. This sequence encodes CASSSTGAYEQYF.

V usage is TRBV10-3 and J usage is TRBJ2-7; a weak D match, TRBD2 (6 bases). V was shortened by 5 bases and J by 3 bases, with 8 bases between the two germline ends. Germline CDR1 is ENHRY and CDR2 is SYGVKD. CDR3 length: 12 amino acids. CDR3 in amino acids: CAISSGDYEQYF. The CDR3 DNA sequence: TGTGCCATCAGTTCGGGGGACTACGAGCAGTACTTC.